The entry below gives a single T cell receptor beta chain sequence along with its context. The PCR was carried out with 60 Vbeta primers and 13 Jbeta primers. The method was immunoSEQ multiplex PCR; TCRdb's version includes in-frame clones alone and lacks a portion of them. The sample has roughly 92,000 clones, around 80% seen once. This sample stems from a study of cytomegalovirus exposure and HLA in healthy donors. Donors consisted of healthy bone marrow donors. The sequenced sample was PBMCs. The clonotype comes from a man in his fifties in good health and CMV-seropositive.

As DNA, the CDR3 is TGTGCCATCAGTGAGTCGGCTAGCGGGAGGGGGGGGACCATTTACTACAATGAGCAGTTCTTC. Protein sequence: CAISESASGRGGTIYYNEQFF. The rearrangement links TRBV10-3 to TRBJ2-1; TRBD2 matches 12 bases. The CDR3 totals 21 residues. CDR1 and CDR2 (germline): ENHRY, SYGVKD. Unmatched junction bases numbered 15, after V lost 0 bases and J lost 3 bases.